The entry that follows covers one T cell receptor (beta chain) sequence. What it binds is unknown. The entry originates in a study of T cell responses to AZD1222 COVID-19 vaccine. As for the study in general: Combined were second doses at about 4 or about 12 weeks.

Germline lookup yields CDR1 SNHLY and CDR2 FYNNEI. The CDR3 has 13 amino acids. Trimming left V 4 bases short and J 8 bases short, with 14 bases between. Profiled with immunoSEQ multiplex PCR; TCRdb holds only in-frame clones, not every one. The sample lists roughly 120,000 clones, roughly 87% occurring once. Whole-study results and caveats: Spike-spanning, vaccine-associated CD4 TCRs were dominant at 160-218 and 743-854. Among those given AZD1222, only five or six were seropositive at baseline.

The clonotype was recovered from an adult in good health. Sequenced material: peripheral blood, taken on day 0 of AZD1222 vaccination. This chain joins TRBV2 and TRBJ1-2; D unresolved. The CDR3 region has the DNA TGTGCCAGCAGTGCGACGGGCAGCTGGGGCTACACCTTC. Translating gives CASSATGSWGYTF.